The next 30 T cell receptor beta chains were all read from a single sample in a study of T cells in Graves' hyperthyroidism and ophthalmopathy. Amplification targeted TCR beta CDR3 regions from RNA transcripts. A first-round RT-PCR of the TCR CDR3 used the HTBI primer set. TCRdb used MiXCR to reprocess the multiplex PCR reads, holding one entry per CDR3 protein. This table has about 380,000 distinct CDR3 sequences, around a sixth appearing once. The sample consisted of blood. Every receptor here comes from a man younger than 30 with Graves' ophthalmopathy.

There are many counts of this clonotype. The CDR3 DNA is TGTGCCAGCAGCGCCGGGACAGGGGGCTCTGAAGCTTTCTTT. Its translation: CASSAGTGGSEAFF. The chain joins TRBV28 to TRBJ1-1; the match to TRBD1 covers 12 bases. The CDR3 sequence is 14 residues long. Germline assignment: CDR1 MDHEN and CDR2 SYDVKM. The trim removed 6 bases at V and 6 bases at J, leaving 5 bases unmatched.

This clonotype came up many times. The rearrangement links TRBV20-1 to TRBJ2-5; no reliable D call. The CDR3 totals 17 residues. Germline V CDR1 and CDR2: DFQATT, SNEGSKA (reference sequence). Trimming pared 0 bases from V and 5 bases from J, leaving 22 bases between. In nucleotides, the CDR3 is TGCAGTGCTAGAGATTTTACGGCACAGACGCCTTGGGAGACCCAGTACTTC. Its protein product is CSARDFTAQTPWETQYF.

This rearrangement joins TRBV19 to TRBJ2-1; 8 bases agree with TRBD2. V lost 4 bases to trimming and J lost 0 bases; unmatched junction nucleotides: 20. The CDR3 is 21 residues long. CDR1 is LNHDA and CDR2 is SQIVND in the germline V gene (reference sequence). The CDR3 spells CASSSIDTIRVAGSSYNEQFF. CDR3 sequence (DNA): TGTGCCAGTAGTAGTATAGACACTATCAGGGTAGCGGGGAGCTCCTACAATGAGCAGTTCTTC.

Ten or more counts support this clonotype. The V gene is TRBV7-2, the J gene TRBJ2-5; maybe TRBD2 (6 bases). V was clipped by 2 bases and J by 5 bases, with 12 bases between them. From germline, CDR1 is SGHTA and CDR2 FQGNSA. CDR3 length: 14 amino acids. The CDR3 here is CASSLSGVRETQYF. In DNA, the CDR3 is TGTGCCAGCAGCTTATCGGGAGTTCGGGAGACCCAGTACTTC.

This clonotype occurred many times. This sequence joins TRBV7-8 and TRBJ2-1; unclear D gene. The V gene lost 1 base and the J gene lost 7 bases, with 8 bases spanning the gap. The CDR3 consists of 13 residues. Germline loops: CDR1 SGHVS, CDR2 FQNEAQ. The CDR3 spells CASSLGRWNEQFF. The CDR3 DNA reads as TGTGCCAGCAGCTTAGGTCGGTGGAATGAGCAGTTCTTC.

This clonotype was seen a handful of times. This chain uses TRBV7-2 with TRBJ1-6; TRBD1 is a possible D gene (6 bases). Trimming removed 4 bases from V and 4 bases from J, with 8 bases in between. The germline gives CDR1 SGHTA, CDR2 FQGNSA. The length of the CDR3 is 14 residues. This CDR3 reads CASSSQGYNSPLHF. CDR3 sequence (DNA): TGTGCCAGCAGCTCCCAGGGGTATAATTCACCCCTCCACTTT.

This clonotype was found many times. The gene calls are TRBV6-2 or TRBV6-3 and TRBJ2-1; TRBD2 matches 12 bases. Germline V lookup: CDR1 MNHEY, CDR2 SVGEGT. Germline trimming cut 2 bases from V and 0 bases from J; bases unmatched to any gene: 17. This CDR3 comprises 22 residues. The CDR3 spells CASSYPRTLAGGILSSYNEQFF. CDR3 DNA: TGTGCCAGCAGTTACCCCAGGACTCTAGCGGGGGGGATTCTGAGCTCCTACAATGAGCAGTTCTTC.

In its sample, this clonotype was seen many times. The genes are TRBV13 and TRBJ2-3; 8 bases are shared with TRBD2. Per the germline V gene, CDR1 is PRHDT and CDR2 is FYEKMQ (reference sequence). Losses at the gene ends were 5 bases for V and 3 bases for J; bases not matched to a gene: 10. The CDR3 consists of 16 residues. The CDR3 protein is CASSVSGAGGTDTQYF. The CDR3 DNA reads as TGTGCCAGCAGCGTCTCAGGGGCGGGGGGTACAGATACGCAGTATTTT.

This clonotype was counted many times. The chain combines TRBV7-2 with TRBJ1-2, with D unclear. The V and J ends lost 1 base and 4 bases respectively, with 13 bases between them. Germline lookup yields CDR1 SGHTA and CDR2 FQGNSA. The CDR3 runs to 15 residues. The CDR3: CASSLGGQTVYGYTF. CDR3 bases: TGTGCCAGCAGCTTAGGCGGGCAGACTGTCTATGGCTACACCTTC.

This rearrangement joins TRBV6-1 to TRBJ2-5; 8 positions agree with TRBD2. The trim removed 6 bases at V and 5 bases at J, leaving 8 bases unmatched. Germline CDR1 reads MNHNS; CDR2 reads SASEGT. The CDR3 has 14 amino acids. The CDR3 protein is CASRKAGAGETQYF. The CDR3 nucleotides are TGTGCCAGCAGAAAAGCGGGAGCGGGGGAGACCCAGTACTTC.

The chain joins TRBV5-8 to TRBJ2-7; D not resolved. V shed 0 bases and J shed 5 bases, with 9 bases lying between them. This CDR3 comprises 13 residues. Germline V lookup: CDR1 SGHTS, CDR2 YDEGEE. The CDR3 DNA follows: TGTGCCAGCAGCTTGGGCAGGTGGGACGAGCAGTACTTC. Its protein is CASSLGRWDEQYF.

This clonotype has more than one count but fewer than ten. This sequence joins TRBV6-1 and TRBJ2-1; D unresolved. This CDR3 comprises 15 residues. Germline values: CDR1 MNHNS, CDR2 SASEGT. Between the trimmed V and J ends, which lost 7 bases and 7 bases, there was a span of 20 bases. CDR3 sequence (DNA): TGTGCCAGCAAGAATGACTGGGAAGGGCTAAATGAGCAGTTCTTC. Residues: CASKNDWEGLNEQFF.

Many counts were recorded for this clonotype. CDR3 loop: CASSQGGAAYNEQFF. DNA for the CDR3: TGTGCCAGCAGCCAAGGGGGGGCCGCCTACAATGAGCAGTTCTTC. The rearrangement links TRBV3-1 to TRBJ2-1, with D perhaps given as TRBD1 or TRBD2 (6 bases each). The CDR3 runs to 15 residues. V dropped 1 base and J dropped 2 bases, with 9 bases sitting between them. The germline CDR1 and CDR2 sequences are LGHDT and YNNKEL (reference sequence).

CDR3 in amino acids: CASSGDRRNTEAFF. The CDR3 nucleotides read TGTGCCAGCAGTGGCGACAGACGTAACACTGAAGCTTTCTTT. This chain joins TRBV12-3 or TRBV12-4 and TRBJ1-1; perhaps TRBD1 as D (5 bases). V lost 5 bases and J lost 2, with 12 bases in between. The CDR3 runs to 14 residues.

This clonotype was observed many times. The chain recombines TRBV12-3 or TRBV12-4 with TRBJ2-6, with TRBD1 matching 10 bases. The CDR3 totals 18 residues. V dropped 6 bases and J dropped 0; count of bases not matched to a gene: 8. The CDR3: CASRGQGLTLSGANVLTF. The CDR3 DNA reads TGTGCCAGCAGGGGACAGGGGTTAACCCTCTCTGGGGCCAACGTCCTGACTTTC.

This clonotype was recorded once. The chain joins TRBV19 to TRBJ1-2; 8 nucleotides align to TRBD1. Germline CDR1 is LNHDA and CDR2 is SQIVND (reference sequence). The ends lost 4 bases at V and 8 bases at J; junction bases unmatched: 12. The CDR3 is 15 residues long. CDR3 amino acids: CASSKGTGSERGYTF. The DNA of the CDR3 is TGTGCCAGTAGTAAGGGGACAGGCTCCGAGCGGGGCTACACCTTC.

CDR3 nucleotides: TGTGCCAGCAGGACACAGGGGGCTGGGGCCAACGTCCTGACTTTC. It specifies CASRTQGAGANVLTF. This chain connects TRBV28 to TRBJ2-6, with 8 positions matching TRBD1. Germline CDR1 is MDHEN and CDR2 is SYDVKM. This CDR3 has 15 residues. V trimming: 6 bases; J trimming: 2 bases; junction bases outside the gene matches: 3.

V and J are TRBV20-1 and TRBJ1-5, with 8 bases lining up with TRBD1. The V gene's germline CDR1 is DFQATT and CDR2 SNEGSKA (reference sequence). The CDR3 extends over 13 amino acids. The V gene end was trimmed by 5 bases and the J gene end by 5 bases; junction bases not matched to a gene: 5. The CDR3 loop reads CSASPGQDQPQHF. The CDR3 DNA is TGCAGTGCTTCTCCGGGACAGGATCAGCCCCAGCATTTT.

In this sample, this clonotype turned up many times. This rearrangement joins TRBV12-3 or TRBV12-4 to TRBJ2-2; D is perhaps TRBD1 (5 bases). The V gene lost 3 bases and the J gene lost 2 bases, with 10 bases spanning the gap. The CDR3 length is 15 residues. Written as DNA, the CDR3 is TGTGCCAGCAGTTTTGGGGCGATTAACACCGGGGAGCTGTTTTTT. Translating gives CASSFGAINTGELFF.

This clonotype was observed at least ten times. The gene calls are TRBV11-2 and TRBJ1-2, with a possible D match to TRBD1 (5 bases). The CDR3 has 13 residues. Germline V gene data show CDR1 as SGHAT and CDR2 as FQNNGV. V was cut by 5 bases and J by 8 bases, with 15 bases left in between. The CDR3 sequence is CASSPGTMAGYTF. The CDR3 DNA reads as TGTGCCAGCAGCCCCGGGACTATGGCCGGCTACACCTTC.

The rearrangement joins TRBV18 to TRBJ2-7, with D tentatively TRBD1 or TRBD2 (6 bases each). Deletions cut 6 bases from V and 4 bases from J, with 19 bases between. Germline V gene lookup returns CDR1 KGHSH and CDR2 LQKENI. CDR3 length: 15 residues. The CDR3 reads CASSSGARGGYEQYF. CDR3 DNA: TGTGCCAGCTCCTCGGGAGCCAGAGGGGGTTACGAGCAGTACTTC. Based on the CDR3 plus reference TRBV18 and TRBJ2-7, the full variable domain is NAGVMQNPRHLVRRRGQEARLRCSPMKGHSHVYWYRQLPEEGLKFMVYLQKENIIDESGMPKERFSAEFPKEGPSILRIQQVVRGDSAAYFCASSSGARGGYEQYFGPGTRLTVT.

Ten or more counts support this clonotype. Sequence at one end of the junction differs from germline and may be a read error. This chain uses TRBV5-1 with TRBJ2-7; D unresolved. CDR1 is SGHRS and CDR2 is YFSETQ in the germline V gene. The CDR3 is 13 amino acids. The CDR3 DNA reads as TGTGCCAGCAGCTTAGATGGGACCTACGAGCAGTACTTC. Protein product: CASSLDGTYEQYF.

This clonotype was seen at least ten times. The CDR3 protein is CASSLGGTEAIQPQHF. CDR3 DNA sequence: TGTGCCAGCAGCTTAGGTGGGACAGAAGCGATCCAGCCCCAGCATTTT. This chain connects TRBV7-6 to TRBJ1-5; TRBD1 matches at 7 bases. V shed 1 base and J 7 bases; nucleotides not matched to a gene: 10. The germline CDR1 and CDR2 sequences are SGHVS and FNYEAQ. CDR3 size: 16 residues.

A few counts support this clonotype. The gene calls are TRBV7-9 and TRBJ2-1; TRBD2 agrees at 8 bases. This CDR3 is built from 15 residues. V was clipped by 3 bases and J by 2 bases; unmatched bases: 3. From germline, CDR1 is SEHNR and CDR2 FQNEAQ (reference sequence). The CDR3 region has the DNA TGTGCCAGCAGCTTCTTAGCGGGGACCTACAATGAGCAGTTCTTC. Its protein is CASSFLAGTYNEQFF.

This clonotype came up many times. The chain joins TRBV3-1 to TRBJ2-5, with a weak D call TRBD1 (6 bases). Germline CDR1 reads LGHDT; CDR2 reads YNNKEL (reference sequence). This CDR3 is 14 amino acids long. V gave up 3 bases and J gave up 5 bases, with 13 bases separating them. The CDR3 loop is CASSQSRGRETQYF. DNA for the CDR3: TGTGCCAGCAGCCAGAGCAGGGGACGGGAGACCCAGTACTTC.

In this sample, this clonotype turned up many times. The rearrangement links TRBV20-1 to TRBJ2-5; TRBD2 matches 7 bases. CDR1 and CDR2 from the germline V gene are DFQATT and SNEGSKA (reference sequence). The J segment lost 5 bases and the V segment lost 4 bases, leaving 16 bases of the junction unmatched. CDR3 length: 16 amino acids. The CDR3 bases are TGCAGTGCTACCCCCGGGGAGGGCCGGGGTCTTGAGACCCAGTACTTC. It yields the protein CSATPGEGRGLETQYF.

CDR3 DNA sequence: TGTGCCAGCAGCTCCATGGGGGCAACTAATGAAAAACTGTTTTTT. This gives the protein CASSSMGATNEKLFF. The V gene is TRBV5-6, the J gene TRBJ1-4, with D possibly matching TRBD1 (5 bases). V was shortened by 3 bases and J by 0 bases, with 9 bases between the two germline ends. Germline loops: CDR1 SGHDT, CDR2 YYEEEE. CDR3 length equals 15 residues.

The table lists this clonotype with many counts. This sequence joins TRBV15 and TRBJ2-3; a possible D gene is TRBD2 (6 bases). Trimming cost V 1 base and J 0 bases, with 17 bases left between them. Germline V gene sequence: CDR1 LNHNV, CDR2 YYDKDF (reference sequence). This CDR3 spans 18 amino acids. In DNA, the CDR3 is TGTGCCACCAGCAGAGGGCCCGCGGGACCGGAGAGCACAGATACGCAGTATTTT. Protein product: CATSRGPAGPESTDTQYF.

The chain uses TRBV7-3 and TRBJ2-2, with D perhaps TRBD1 or TRBD2 (6 bases each). Trimming shortened V by 1 base and J by 2 bases, and 23 bases separated the two germline ends. Germline CDR1 is SGHTA and CDR2 is FQGTGA. The CDR3 consists of 20 residues. The CDR3 region has the DNA TGTGCCAGCAGCTTAATTATTCGTTCGGGGGCCCCAGCTAACACCGGGGAGCTGTTTTTT. Its protein product is CASSLIIRSGAPANTGELFF.

This clonotype was recorded many times. The chain employs TRBV20-1 and TRBJ1-2, with D possibly matching TRBD1 (6 bases). V was cut by 7 bases and J by 5 bases, with 14 bases left in between. This CDR3 region has 12 residues. In germline, CDR1 is DFQATT, CDR2 SNEGSKA (reference sequence). CDR3 bases: TGCAGTGGCTACAGGGATCGATATGGCTACACCTTC. This sequence encodes CSGYRDRYGYTF.